A selection of T cell receptor beta chains follows, all from one sample in a study of blood T cell repertoires in COVID-19. Clones were sequenced by immunoSEQ multiplex PCR, and TCRdb holds only the in-frame ones, with some missing. The table shows some 190,000 clones, with 75% to 90% occurring only once. What was sequenced was peripheral blood. These receptors all stem from a man under 40 with acute or convalescent COVID-19. CDR3s include the opening cysteine and the closing phenylalanine or tryptophan. D genes are given only for firm matches. The size of a clone is reported for some rows only, either as once, few or many, or as a class for expanded clones.

d_call clone_size j_call v_call cdr3_length cdr3_aa cdr3_nt
. . TRBJ1-2 TRBV5-1 14 CASSFGQADYGYTF TGCGCCAGCAGCTTTGGGCAGGCCGACTATGGCTACACCTTC
. many TRBJ1-2 TRBV18 16 CASSLWTVGTNYGYTF TGTGCCAGCTCACTATGGACAGTAGGGACTAACTATGGCTACACCTTC
TRBD1 . TRBJ1-2 TRBV6-1 14 CASSDTGGGYGYTF TGTGCCAGCAGTGACACAGGGGGCGGCTATGGCTACACCTTC
TRBD1 . TRBJ1-2 TRBV12-3/TRBV12-4 12 CASRTGGSGYTF TGTGCCAGCAGGACAGGGGGGTCTGGCTACACCTTC
. few TRBJ1-5 TRBV6-1 15 CASSEGFSPGQPQHF TGTGCCAGCAGTGAAGGTTTCAGCCCAGGTCAGCCCCAGCATTTT
. . TRBJ1-2 TRBV5-4 14 CASSLDSYNYGYTF TGTGCCAGCAGCTTGGACAGCTATAACTATGGCTACACCTTC
TRBD1 . TRBJ1-1 TRBV6-4 14 CASSGDRVDTEAFF TGTGCCAGCAGTGGGGACAGGGTTGACACTGAAGCTTTCTTT
. . TRBJ2-1 TRBV27 16 CASSPGGRVSYNEQFF TGTGCCAGCAGCCCCGGAGGGCGAGTCTCCTACAATGAGCAGTTCTTC
TRBD2 . TRBJ2-3 TRBV5-1 15 CASSRTSGASDTQYF TGCGCCAGCAGCCGGACTAGCGGGGCTTCAGATACGCAGTATTTT
. . TRBJ1-1 TRBV29-1 15 CSVTGERGLNTEAFF TGCAGCGTAACGGGGGAAAGGGGTTTGAACACTGAAGCTTTCTTT
TRBD1 . TRBJ1-2 TRBV19 13 CASSLGQGPGYTF TGTGCCAGTAGTTTGGGACAGGGGCCTGGCTACACCTTC
TRBD2 . TRBJ2-5 TRBV20-1 15 CSASPSGRAEETQYF TGCAGTGCTAGTCCTAGCGGGAGGGCCGAGGAGACCCAGTACTTC
. . TRBJ1-1 TRBV28 14 CASSLWGGYTEAFF TGTGCCAGCAGTTTATGGGGGGGGTATACTGAAGCTTTCTTT
TRBD1 . TRBJ1-5 TRBV6-2/TRBV6-3 18 CASSHTMDRGRRDQPQHF TGTGCCAGCAGCCATACCATGGACAGGGGAAGGAGAGATCAGCCCCAGCATTTT
TRBD1 . TRBJ2-1 TRBV28 15 CASTQEGQGRREQFF TGTGCCAGCACTCAGGAAGGACAGGGCCGACGGGAGCAGTTCTTC
TRBD2 . TRBJ2-1 TRBV9 18 CASSAGGGLAGGNNEQFF TGTGCCAGCAGCGCGGGTGGGGGACTAGCGGGAGGGAACAATGAGCAGTTCTTC
TRBD1 . TRBJ1-5 TRBV10-2 15 CASRADRGRNQPQHF TGCGCCAGCAGGGCCGACAGGGGCAGAAATCAGCCCCAGCATTTT
. . TRBJ2-3 TRBV12-3/TRBV12-4 13 CASSGTGTDTQYF TGTGCCAGCTCCGGTACCGGTACAGATACGCAGTATTTT
. . TRBJ1-1 TRBV27 17 CASSLLFPSELGGEAFF TGTGCCAGCAGTTTATTGTTCCCCTCAGAGCTAGGAGGTGAAGCTTTCTTT
TRBD1 . TRBJ1-1 TRBV18 13 CASSHSDRSRAFF TGTGCCAGCTCACACTCGGACAGGTCTAGGGCTTTCTTT
TRBD1 . TRBJ1-3 TRBV2 15 CASSGWGGQGNTIYF TGTGCCAGCAGTGGATGGGGGGGACAGGGGAACACCATATATTTT
. . TRBJ2-5 TRBV7-9 13 CASSLSGEETQYF TGTGCCAGCAGCCTATCCGGTGAAGAGACCCAGTACTTC
. . TRBJ1-3 TRBV11-3 13 CASSRGPGNTIYF TGTGCCAGCAGTCGAGGCCCGGGAAACACCATATATTTT
. . TRBJ1-3 TRBV5-5 17 CASSLGVPFGSGNTIYF TGTGCCAGCAGCTTGGGTGTTCCCTTCGGCTCTGGAAACACCATATATTTT
. . TRBJ1-2 TRBV6-5 13 CATSREDGYGYTF TGTGCCACAAGCCGGGAAGACGGCTATGGCTACACCTTC
TRBD2 . TRBJ2-7 TRBV4-1 17 CASSQTTGGGTSYEQYF TGCGCCAGCAGCCAGACTACCGGAGGGGGGACTAGCTACGAGCAGTACTTC
TRBD1 . TRBJ2-7 TRBV5-1 14 CASSWDRGVHEQYF TGCGCCAGCAGCTGGGACAGGGGAGTCCACGAGCAGTACTTC
. . TRBJ1-1 TRBV5-3 13 CARSLRPNTEAFF TGTGCCAGAAGCTTGCGTCCGAACACTGAAGCTTTCTTT
. . TRBJ1-5 TRBV29-1 13 CSVTRDMNQPQHF TGCAGCGTAACCCGGGACATGAATCAGCCCCAGCATTTT
TRBD1 once TRBJ1-5 TRBV30 13 CAATGQNNQPQHF TGTGCCGCTACGGGACAGAACAATCAGCCCCAGCATTTT
. . TRBJ2-1 TRBV6-5 15 CASSYPGPSRHEQFF TGTGCCAGCAGTTACCCCGGACCTAGCCGGCATGAGCAGTTCTTC
TRBD1 . TRBJ2-4 TRBV28 12 CASRSQGNIQYF TGTGCCAGCAGGTCACAGGGGAACATTCAGTACTTC
. . TRBJ2-2 TRBV28 13 CASSSPNTGELFF TGTGCCAGCAGTTCCCCTAACACCGGGGAGCTGTTTTTT
TRBD1 . TRBJ2-7 TRBV10-2 15 CASRSGDRGSYEQYF TGCGCCAGCAGGAGTGGGGACAGGGGTTCCTACGAGCAGTACTTC
. . TRBJ1-1 TRBV12-3/TRBV12-4 13 CASGRGFSTEAFF TGTGCCAGCGGGAGGGGGTTTAGCACTGAAGCTTTCTTT
TRBD1 . TRBJ2-2 TRBV7-8 18 CASSLAQGQGTNTGELFF TGTGCCAGCAGCTTAGCACAGGGACAGGGGACGAACACCGGGGAGCTGTTTTTT
TRBD2 . TRBJ2-5 TRBV30 17 CAWSVRGLAGGQETQYF TGTGCCTGGAGTGTAAGGGGACTAGCGGGGGGACAAGAGACCCAGTACTTC
. . TRBJ2-7 TRBV28 11 CASSLRRERYF TGTGCCAGCAGTTTACGGCGCGAGCGGTACTTC
. . TRBJ2-1 TRBV5-4 13 CASSLVSYNEQFF TGTGCCAGCAGCTTGGTATCCTACAATGAGCAGTTCTTC
TRBD2 . TRBJ2-1 TRBV5-4 14 CASSPGLAGGPQFF TGTGCCAGCAGCCCGGGACTAGCGGGAGGGCCCCAGTTCTTC
. once TRBJ2-5 TRBV7-2 15 CASSSWADRGQTQYF TGTGCCAGCAGCTCATGGGCCGACCGAGGGCAGACCCAGTACTTC
. . TRBJ1-2 TRBV14 13 CASSQLRASGYTF TGTGCCAGCAGCCAGCTCAGGGCCTCGGGCTACACCTTC
. once TRBJ1-6 TRBV5-1 19 CASSLAAGQTSSYNSPLHF TGCGCCAGCAGCTTGGCGGCAGGGCAAACCAGCTCCTATAATTCACCCCTCCACTTT
. . TRBJ1-2 TRBV30 13 CAWSVRGERSYTF TGTGCCTGGAGTGTACGGGGGGAACGAAGCTACACCTTC
. . TRBJ2-2 TRBV30 14 CAWSKGLITGELFF TGTGCCTGGAGCAAGGGACTCATCACCGGGGAGCTGTTTTTT
. once TRBJ1-6 TRBV15 14 CATSRDHGNSPLHF TGTGCCACCAGCAGAGATCACGGGAATTCACCCCTCCACTTT
. . TRBJ1-2 TRBV18 16 CASSLQGDLSSYGYTF TGTGCCAGCTCACTACAGGGAGATCTTTCTAGCTATGGCTACACCTTC
. . TRBJ2-5 TRBV5-1 15 CASSLVTGPQETQYF TGCGCCAGCAGCTTGGTGACAGGACCGCAAGAGACCCAGTACTTC
TRBD2 once TRBJ2-2 TRBV7-9 15 CASSHSGRGTGELFF TGTGCCAGCAGCCACTCTGGGAGGGGCACCGGGGAGCTGTTTTTT
. . TRBJ1-2 TRBV28 13 CASSPRAIWGYTF TGTGCCAGCAGTCCGCGGGCTATCTGGGGCTACACCTTC
. . TRBJ1-6 TRBV7-8 16 CASSPGLSYGYSPLHF TGTGCCAGCAGCCCAGGGTTGAGTTACGGGTATTCACCCCTCCACTTT